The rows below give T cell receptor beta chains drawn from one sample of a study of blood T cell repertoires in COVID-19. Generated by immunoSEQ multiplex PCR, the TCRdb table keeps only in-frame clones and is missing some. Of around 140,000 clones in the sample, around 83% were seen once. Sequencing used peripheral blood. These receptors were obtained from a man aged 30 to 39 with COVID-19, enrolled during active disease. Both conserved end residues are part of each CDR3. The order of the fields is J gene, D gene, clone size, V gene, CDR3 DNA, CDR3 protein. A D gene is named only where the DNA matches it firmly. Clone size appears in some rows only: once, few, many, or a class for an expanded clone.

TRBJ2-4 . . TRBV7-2 TGTGCCAGCAGCTTAAGGTCAGGCGGGGCCTTCAAAAACATTCAGTACTTC CASSLRSGGAFKNIQYF
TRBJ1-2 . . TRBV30 TGTGCCTGGAGTACTAACTACTATGGCTACACCTTC CAWSTNYYGYTF
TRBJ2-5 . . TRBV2 TGTGCCAGCGATGGCGGGATTAGGGAGACCCAGTACTTC CASDGGIRETQYF
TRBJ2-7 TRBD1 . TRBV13 TGTGCCAGCAGCTCCGGGACAGCTTACGAGCAGTACTTC CASSSGTAYEQYF
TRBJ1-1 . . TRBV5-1 TGCGCCAGCAGCCTAGACACTGAAGCTTTCTTT CASSLDTEAFF
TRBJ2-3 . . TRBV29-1 TGCAGCGTTACCCCCTTCCGGGAAATGGCAGATACGCAGTATTTT CSVTPFREMADTQYF
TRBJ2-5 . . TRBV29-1 TGCAGCGTTGAAGACTTCCAAGAGACCCAGTACTTC CSVEDFQETQYF
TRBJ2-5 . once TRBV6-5 TGTGCCAGCAGTTACTCGCGGGGTCTGGAGACCCAGTACTTC CASSYSRGLETQYF
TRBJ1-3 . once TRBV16 TGTGCCAGCAGCCAAAGAAACAGTCTCTATGCCACCATATATTTT CASSQRNSLYATIYF
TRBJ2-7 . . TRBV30 TGTGCCTGGAGTGTACTTACTTCCTACGAGCAGTACTTC CAWSVLTSYEQYF
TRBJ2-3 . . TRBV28 TGTGCCAGCAGTCATAACTCCGCCGGAGATACGCAGTATTTT CASSHNSAGDTQYF
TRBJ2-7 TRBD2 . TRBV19 TGTGCCAGTAGATCGGGCGGGAGGGGTTCCCACGAGCAGTACTTC CASRSGGRGSHEQYF
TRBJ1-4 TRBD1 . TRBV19 TGTGCCAGTAGTATAGGGACAGGGATTGAAAAACTGTTTTTT CASSIGTGIEKLFF
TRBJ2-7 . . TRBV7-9 TGTGCCAGCAGCTTAGGAACTAGCAGAAACGAGCAGTACTTC CASSLGTSRNEQYF
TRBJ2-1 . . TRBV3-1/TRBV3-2 TGTGCCAGCAGCCAAGATACGGGCTACAATGAGCAGTTCTTC CASSQDTGYNEQFF
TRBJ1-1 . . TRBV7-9 TGTGCCAGCAGCTTAGGGGGCGGGAACACTGAAGCTTTCTTT CASSLGGGNTEAFF
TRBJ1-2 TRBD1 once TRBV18 TGTGCCAGCTCATACAGGGGGGACTATGGCTACACCTTC CASSYRGDYGYTF
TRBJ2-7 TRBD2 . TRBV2 TGTGCCAGCAGCTCCGGGACTAGGGGCTACGAGCAGTACTTC CASSSGTRGYEQYF
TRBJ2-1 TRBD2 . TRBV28 TGTGCCTCCACTGGGACTAGCCGATCCTACAATGAGCAGTTCTTC CASTGTSRSYNEQFF
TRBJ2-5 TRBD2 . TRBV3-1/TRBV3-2 TGTGCCAGCAGCACACAAGCACTGCGGGAGCGCCAACTACACCAAGAGACCCAGTACTTC CASSTQALRERQLHQETQYF
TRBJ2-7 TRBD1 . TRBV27 TGTGCCAGCAGTGCCGGGACAGGGCGCTACGAGCAGTACTTC CASSAGTGRYEQYF
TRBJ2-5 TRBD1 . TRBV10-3 TGTGCCATCAGGACAGGGGGCGACCAAGAGACCCAGTACTTC CAIRTGGDQETQYF
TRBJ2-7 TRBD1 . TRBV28 TGTGCCAGCAGCCTGACAGGGGGCGACGAGCAGTACTTC CASSLTGGDEQYF
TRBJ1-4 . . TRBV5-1 TGCGCCAGCAGCCCGGGACACCTTAATGAAAAACTGTTTTTT CASSPGHLNEKLFF
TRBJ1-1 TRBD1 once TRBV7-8 TGTGCCAGCAGCCCAGGACAGGACACTGAAGCTTTCTTT CASSPGQDTEAFF
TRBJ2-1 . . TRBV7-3 TGTGCCAGCAGCCGTACAGGGCGAACCTCCTACAATGAGCAGTTCTTC CASSRTGRTSYNEQFF
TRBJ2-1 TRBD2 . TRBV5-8 TGTGCCAGCAGCCCCGGGACTAGCGGGTGGGATGAGCAGTTCTTC CASSPGTSGWDEQFF
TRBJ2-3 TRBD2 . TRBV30 TGTGCCTGGACTAGCGGGAGCACAGATACGCAGTATTTT CAWTSGSTDTQYF
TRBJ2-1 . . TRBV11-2 TGTGCCAGCAGCTTTAGGACTTTGTCCTACAATGAGCAGTTCTTC CASSFRTLSYNEQFF
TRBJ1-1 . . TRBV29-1 TGCAGCGTTCTTTATAGGGGGATGAACACTGAAGCTTTCTTT CSVLYRGMNTEAFF
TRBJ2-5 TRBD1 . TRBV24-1 TGTGCCACCAGTCTGGGACGGACAGGATATGAGACCCAGTACTTC CATSLGRTGYETQYF
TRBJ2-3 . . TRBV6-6 TGTGCCAGCAGTTACCTCCTCCTCTATGGCACAGATACGCAGTATTTT CASSYLLLYGTDTQYF
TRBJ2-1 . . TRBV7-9 TGTGCCAGCAGCGCCCCCGGGACTGGAGAGGGGTATGAGCAGTTCTTC CASSAPGTGEGYEQFF
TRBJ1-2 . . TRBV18 TGTGCCAGCTCACCAGGGGGCGATGGCTACACCTTC CASSPGGDGYTF
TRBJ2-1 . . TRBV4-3 TGCGCCAGCAGCGCAGGAGCCGGGAGTTACGAGCAGTTCTTC CASSAGAGSYEQFF
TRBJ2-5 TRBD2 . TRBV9 TGTGCCAGCAGCCGGGCGCAAAACTGGACTAGCGGGAGACCGATCCCACGGGAGACCCAGTACTTC CASSRAQNWTSGRPIPRETQYF